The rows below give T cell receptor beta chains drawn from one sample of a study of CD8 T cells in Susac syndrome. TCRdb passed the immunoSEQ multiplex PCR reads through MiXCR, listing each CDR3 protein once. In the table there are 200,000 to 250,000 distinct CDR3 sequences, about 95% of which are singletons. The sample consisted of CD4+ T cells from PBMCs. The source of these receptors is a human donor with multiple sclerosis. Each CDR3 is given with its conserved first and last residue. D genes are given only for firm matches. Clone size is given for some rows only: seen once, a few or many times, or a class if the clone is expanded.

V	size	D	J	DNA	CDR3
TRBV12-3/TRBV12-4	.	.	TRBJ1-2	TGTGCCAGCAGTCCTGACGGGGGCTACACCTTC	CASSPDGGYTF
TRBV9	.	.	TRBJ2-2	TGTGCCAGCAGCGTAGAAGCGGACCTGGGGACCGGGGAGCTGTTTTTT	CASSVEADLGTGELFF
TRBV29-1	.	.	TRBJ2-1	TGCAGCACTTCCCCCCCTTATACGCGGAGCTCCTACAATGAGCAGTTCTTC	CSTSPPYTRSSYNEQFF
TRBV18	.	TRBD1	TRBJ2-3	TGTGCCAGCTCACAACGGACAGGTTCCACAGATACGCAGTATTTT	CASSQRTGSTDTQYF
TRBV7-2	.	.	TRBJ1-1	TGTGCCAGCAGCCCTAAGTTGGTCGTCGACGGCACTGAAGCTTTCTTT	CASSPKLVVDGTEAFF
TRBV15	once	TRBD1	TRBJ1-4	TGTGCCACCAGCAGAGTAGTGGGACAGGGAGGTGAAAAACTGTTTTTT	CATSRVVGQGGEKLFF
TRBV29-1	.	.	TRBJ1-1	TGCAGCGTTGTCCCTCACGGGCGGAACACTGAAGCTTTCTTT	CSVVPHGRNTEAFF
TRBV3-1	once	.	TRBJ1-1	TGTGCCAGCAGCCAAGACCTCTCTGAAGCTTTCTTT	CASSQDLSEAFF
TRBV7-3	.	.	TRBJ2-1	TGTGCCAGCAGCTTAGAGCGTTACAATGAGCAGTTCTTC	CASSLERYNEQFF
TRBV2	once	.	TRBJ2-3	TGTGCCAGCAGTGAACAGCGGAATACGCAGTATTTT	CASSEQRNTQYF
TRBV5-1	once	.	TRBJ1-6	TGCGCCAGCAGCTTGGATGGCAGGAATTCACCCCTCCACTTT	CASSLDGRNSPLHF
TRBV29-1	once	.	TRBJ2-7	TGCAGCGTTGCCAGAGAGTTATACGAGCAGTACTTC	CSVARELYEQYF
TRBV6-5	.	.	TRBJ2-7	TGTGCCAGCAGTTACTCGAGGGACGAGCAGTACTTC	CASSYSRDEQYF
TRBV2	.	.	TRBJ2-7	TGTGCCAGCAGTGAAGCAGTGAGGTACGAGCAGTACTTC	CASSEAVRYEQYF
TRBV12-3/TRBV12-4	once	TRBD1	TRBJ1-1	TGTGCCAGCAGCAAGACAGGGGCCAGGAACACTGAAGCTTTCTTT	CASSKTGARNTEAFF
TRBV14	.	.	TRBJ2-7	TGTGCCAGCAGCCAGGCCCACTCCTCCGAGCAGTACTTC	CASSQAHSSEQYF
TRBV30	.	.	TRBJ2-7	TGTGCCTGGAGTGGCATCTACGAGCAGTACTTC	CAWSGIYEQYF
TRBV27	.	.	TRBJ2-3	TGTGCCAGCAGTTGGGGGCACACAGATACGCAGTATTTT	CASSWGHTDTQYF
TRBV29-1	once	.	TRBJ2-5	TGCAGCGCAAAGGACAGACTTTCTTTGACGACCCAGTACTTC	CSAKDRLSLTTQYF
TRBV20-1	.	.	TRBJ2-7	TGCAGCTCACCCGGGCCAGGGGTGGCCGAGCAGTACTTC	CSSPGPGVAEQYF
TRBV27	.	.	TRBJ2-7	TGTGCCAGCAGCCGAGGCGAGGAATACGAGCAGTACTTC	CASSRGEEYEQYF
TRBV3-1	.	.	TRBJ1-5	TGTGCCAGCAGCCAATATTTTGGTAGCAATCAGCCCCAGCATTTT	CASSQYFGSNQPQHF
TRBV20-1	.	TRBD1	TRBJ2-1	TGCAGTGCTAGCCTAGAGGCACAGGGGGCACGAGAGCAGTTCTTC	CSASLEAQGAREQFF
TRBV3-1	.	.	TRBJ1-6	TGTGCCAGCAGCGTAAAGTTGGGGGAGAATTCACCCCTCCACTTT	CASSVKLGENSPLHF
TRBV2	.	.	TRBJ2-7	TGTGCCAGCAGTGAAAGGGCAGGGGGGTATGCCGAGCAGTACTTC	CASSERAGGYAEQYF
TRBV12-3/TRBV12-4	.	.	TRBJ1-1	TGTGCCAGCAGTTTGTACAAGAACACTGAAGCTTTCTTT	CASSLYKNTEAFF
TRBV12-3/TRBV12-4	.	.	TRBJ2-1	TGTGCCAGCAGCCCATTCTCAGTGGACAATGAGCAGTTCTTC	CASSPFSVDNEQFF
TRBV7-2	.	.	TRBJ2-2	TGTGCCAGCAGCTTAGTCTCAAGGTTGAACACCGGGGAGCTGTTTTTT	CASSLVSRLNTGELFF
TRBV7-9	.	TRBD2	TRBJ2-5	TGTGCCAGCAGCCTGCTTAGCGGGGAGACCCAGTACTTC	CASSLLSGETQYF
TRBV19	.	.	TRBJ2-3	TGTGCCAGTAGTATCGGTGGGGGCACAGATACGCAGTATTTT	CASSIGGGTDTQYF
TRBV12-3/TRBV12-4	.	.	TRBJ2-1	TGTGCCAGCAGCGCCCTCCTAAAGGCGAATGAGCAGTTCTTC	CASSALLKANEQFF
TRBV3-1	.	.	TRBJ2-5	TGTGTATCGAAAACGGGGGGCGGAGAGACCCAGTACTTC	CVSKTGGGETQYF
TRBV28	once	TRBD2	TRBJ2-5	TGTGCCAGCAATGCCATGGGACTAGCTCCATCGAAGGAGACCCAGTACTTC	CASNAMGLAPSKETQYF
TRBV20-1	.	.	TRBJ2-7	TGCAGTGCTAGTCAAGCGGGCACAACCTACGAGCAGTACTTC	CSASQAGTTYEQYF
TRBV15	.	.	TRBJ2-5	TGTGCCACCAGCAGAGATCGGAGGGAGACCCAGTACTTC	CATSRDRRETQYF
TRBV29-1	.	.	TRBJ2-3	TGCAGCGTTGAACTCGGGGCTGATACGCAGTATTTT	CSVELGADTQYF
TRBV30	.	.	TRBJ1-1	TGTGCCTGGAGTGCCGGTAGGGCCTACACTGAAGCTTTCTTT	CAWSAGRAYTEAFF
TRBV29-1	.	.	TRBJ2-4	TGCAGCGTTGAAGGGCGCCATGGAAACATTCAGTACTTC	CSVEGRHGNIQYF
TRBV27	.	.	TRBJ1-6	TGTGCCAGCAGGGACAGCCTAAATAATTCACCCCTCCACTTT	CASRDSLNNSPLHF
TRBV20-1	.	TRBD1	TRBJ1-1	TGCAGTGCTAGGGCCGGGACAGGGGGGAACACTGAAGCTTTCTTT	CSARAGTGGNTEAFF
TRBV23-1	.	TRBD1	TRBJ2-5	TGCGCCAGCAGGACCGGGACAGGTAGAGAGACCCAGTACTTC	CASRTGTGRETQYF
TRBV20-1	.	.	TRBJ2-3	TGCAGTGCTCGTTCTAGGCCGTTCGGCACAGATACGCAGTATTTT	CSARSRPFGTDTQYF
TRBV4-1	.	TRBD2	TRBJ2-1	TGCGCCAGCAGCTCCCCCGGCGGGAGGTCTTACAATGAGCAGTTCTTC	CASSSPGGRSYNEQFF
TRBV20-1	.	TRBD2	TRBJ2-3	TGCAGTGCCCAGACCCCAGCGGGGGGGGGATCCCGCACAGATACGCAGTATTTT	CSAQTPAGGGSRTDTQYF
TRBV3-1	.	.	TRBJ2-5	TGTGCCAGCAGCCAAGAGACTGTACAAGAGACCCAGTACTTC	CASSQETVQETQYF
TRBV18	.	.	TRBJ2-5	TGTGCCAGCTCACCTCGTGACAGAGAAGAGACCCAGTACTTC	CASSPRDREETQYF
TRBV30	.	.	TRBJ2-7	TGTGCCTGGAGCCCTGGGGGGATCTCCTACGAGCAGTACTTC	CAWSPGGISYEQYF
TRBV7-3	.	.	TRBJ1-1	TGTGCCAGCAGCTTATTCCCGAACACTGAAGCTTTCTTT	CASSLFPNTEAFF
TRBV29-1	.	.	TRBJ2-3	TGCAGCGTGATCGGTACCCCTGGGGTCCGAAAGATCACAGATACGCAGTATTTT	CSVIGTPGVRKITDTQYF
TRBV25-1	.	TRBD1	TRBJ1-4	TGTGCCAGCAGTAAACCGGGACAGCCTAATGAAAAACTGTTTTTT	CASSKPGQPNEKLFF
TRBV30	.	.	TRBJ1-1	TGTGCCTGGAGTGTACGGGGGACGTCTGAAGCTTTCTTT	CAWSVRGTSEAFF
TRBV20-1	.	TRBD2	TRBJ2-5	TGCAGTGCTAGAGCGAGTCTAGCGGGACTCCAAGAGACCCAGTACTTC	CSARASLAGLQETQYF
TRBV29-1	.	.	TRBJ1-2	TGCAGCGTTCGGTATGCCAACTATGGCTACACCTTC	CSVRYANYGYTF
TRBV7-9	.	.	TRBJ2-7	TGTGCCAGCAGCTCAAAGGGGCCCTACGAGCAGTACTTC	CASSSKGPYEQYF
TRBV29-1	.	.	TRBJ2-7	TGCAGCGTTGAACTGGCAGGGAACGAGCAGTACTTC	CSVELAGNEQYF
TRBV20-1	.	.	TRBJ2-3	TGCAGTGCTAGAGGGTACAAGCCTAGAGATACGCAGTATTTT	CSARGYKPRDTQYF
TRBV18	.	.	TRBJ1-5	TGTGCCAGCTCATTAACCATAGGGGTCCCTCAGCCCCAGCATTTT	CASSLTIGVPQPQHF
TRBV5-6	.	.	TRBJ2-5	TGTGCCAGCAGCTTCCTAGGGGCAGCGGAGGAGACCCAGTACTTC	CASSFLGAAEETQYF
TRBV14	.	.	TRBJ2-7	TGTGCCAGCAGCCAATTTGGGAGCAGCGAGCAGTACTTC	CASSQFGSSEQYF
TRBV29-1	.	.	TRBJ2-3	TGCAGCGTTGAAAAAGGGGTGGACACAGATACGCAGTATTTT	CSVEKGVDTDTQYF